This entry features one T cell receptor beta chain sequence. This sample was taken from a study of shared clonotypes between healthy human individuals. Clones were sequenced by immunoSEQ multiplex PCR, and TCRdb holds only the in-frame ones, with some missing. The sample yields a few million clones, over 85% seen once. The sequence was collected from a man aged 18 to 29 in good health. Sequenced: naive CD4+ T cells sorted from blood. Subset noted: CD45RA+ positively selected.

CDR3 region: CAWGRGKQYF. The CDR3 nucleotides read TGTGCCTGGGGTCGGGGAAAGCAGTACTTC. The J gene is TRBJ2-5, the V gene TRBV30; tentative D call: TRBD2 (5 bases). The CDR3 contains 10 residues. CDR1 GTSNPN and CDR2 SVGIG come from the germline V gene (reference sequence). Trimming pared 5 bases from V and 11 bases from J, leaving 12 bases between.